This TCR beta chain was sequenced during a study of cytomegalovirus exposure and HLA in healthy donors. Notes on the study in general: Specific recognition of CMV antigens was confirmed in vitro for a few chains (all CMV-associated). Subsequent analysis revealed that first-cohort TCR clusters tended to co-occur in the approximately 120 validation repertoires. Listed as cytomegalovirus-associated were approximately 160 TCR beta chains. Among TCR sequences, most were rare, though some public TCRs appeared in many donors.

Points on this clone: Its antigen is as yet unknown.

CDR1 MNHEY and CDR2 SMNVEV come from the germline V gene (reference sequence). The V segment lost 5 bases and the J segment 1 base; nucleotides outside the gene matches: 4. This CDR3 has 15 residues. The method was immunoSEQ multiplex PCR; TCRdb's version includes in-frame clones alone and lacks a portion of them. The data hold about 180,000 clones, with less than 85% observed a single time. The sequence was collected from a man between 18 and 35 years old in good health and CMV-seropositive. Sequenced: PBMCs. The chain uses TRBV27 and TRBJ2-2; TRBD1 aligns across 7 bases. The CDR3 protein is CASSPRTGNTGELFF. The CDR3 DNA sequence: TGTGCCAGCAGTCCTCGGACAGGGAACACCGGGGAGCTGTTTTTT.